What follows is one T cell receptor beta chain and its context. Germline V gene lookup returns CDR1 KGHSH and CDR2 LQKENI. CDR3 length: 14 amino acids. Trimming cost V 4 bases and J 5 bases, with 12 bases left between them. The data are from a study of technical replicates of blood from several donors. Sequencing used immunoSEQ multiplex PCR; TCRdb keeps in-frame clones, though not all of them. The data hold about 12,000 clones, with approximately 95% observed a single time. The sample was PBMCs. The rearrangement links TRBV18 to TRBJ1-5; D may be TRBD1 (6 bases). This clonotype was obtained from a human donor in good health. The CDR3 spells CASSLTGRYQPQHF. DNA for the CDR3: TGTGCCAGCTCACTGACAGGCCGCTATCAGCCCCAGCATTTT.